The text below deals with one T cell receptor beta chain. The antigen remains undetermined. The CDR3 is made up of 15 amino acids. The V gene end was trimmed by 5 bases and the J gene end by 4 bases; junction bases not matched to a gene: 9. CDR1 is SGHTA and CDR2 is FQGNSA in the germline V gene. These data belong to a study of cytomegalovirus exposure and HLA in healthy donors. Overall study findings and caveats: A previous analysis found most TCR beta V segments productive roughly 90% or roughly 30% of the time. Reports indicate that TCR beta sequences accurately predicted the HLA-A and HLA-B alleles of most subjects.

PCR involved 60 Vbeta and 13 Jbeta primers. The method was immunoSEQ multiplex PCR; TCRdb's version includes in-frame clones alone and lacks a portion of them. Of roughly 100,000 clones listed, about three quarters were seen once; the top ten hold 5.6%. Material: PBMCs. V and J are TRBV7-2 and TRBJ1-1; 8 nucleotides agree with TRBD1. The sequence came from a male donor in good health and CMV-seronegative. Here the CDR3 reads CASSVRTGIGTEAFF. CDR3 nucleotides: TGTGCCAGCAGCGTCAGGACAGGGATCGGCACTGAAGCTTTCTTT.